These 25 T cell receptor beta chains originate from one sample sequenced in a study of blood T cells in healthy people across ages. Then a second PCR, running roughly 7 to 11 cycles, was carried out with a sample-barcoded 5' primer and a J-beta primer mix. MiXCR, applied by TCRdb to the 5' RACE reads, yields one record per CDR3 protein. The table shows over a million distinct CDR3 sequences, with 40% to 50% occurring only once. The specimen sequenced was blood. These receptors all come from a woman aged 60-70 years in good health.

The chain recombines TRBV20-1 with TRBJ2-7; D is perhaps TRBD1 (6 bases). The germline V gene encodes CDR1 DFQATT and CDR2 SNEGSKA (reference sequence). V was trimmed by 5 bases and J by 5 bases, leaving 13 bases between them. CDR3 length: 12 residues. In DNA, the CDR3 is TGCAGTGCTCGGGACAACAAAGACGAGCAGTACTTC. It is translated as CSARDNKDEQYF.

As regards this clonotype: A much larger clone sits a single nucleotide away, making a read error possible. The gene calls are TRBV4-1 and TRBJ2-5; D might be TRBD2 (5 bases). CDR3 size: 13 residues. The germline CDR1 and CDR2 sequences are MGHRA and YSYEKL. With 8 bases removed from V and 1 base from J, the gap between germline ends came to 11 bases. CDR3 residues: CASGRAAQETQYF. The CDR3 nucleotides read TGCGCCAGCGGACGAGCGGCCCAAGAGACCCAGTACTTC.

The table lists this clonotype with a few counts. This chain uses TRBV7-2 with TRBJ2-1, with 8 bases aligning to TRBD2. After removal of 1 base from V and 15 bases from J, the junction contained 8 bases not matched to a gene. Germline CDR1 and CDR2: SGHTA and FQGNSA. The CDR3 is made up of 13 amino acids. The chain's CDR3 is CASSLVRAGAVFF. CDR3 DNA: TGTGCCAGCAGCTTAGTTCGAGCGGGAGCAGTGTTCTTC.

The chain combines TRBV20-1 with TRBJ2-5, with 8 bases lining up with TRBD2. From germline, CDR1 is DFQATT and CDR2 SNEGSKA (reference sequence). Trimming removed 4 bases from V and 2 bases from J; junction bases left unmatched: 6. The CDR3 runs 14 residues. The CDR3 protein is CSANSGMRQETQYF. Written as DNA, the CDR3 is TGCAGTGCTAATAGCGGGATGCGACAAGAGACCCAGTACTTC.

The gene calls are TRBV3-1 and TRBJ2-1; D is possibly TRBD2 (6 bases). Germline-derived CDR1 and CDR2 are LGHDT and YNNKEL (reference sequence). V dropped 1 base and J dropped 6 bases, with 13 bases sitting between them. The CDR3 has 15 residues. This CDR3 is CASSQVPGAPNEQFF. In DNA, the CDR3 is TGTGCCAGCAGCCAAGTACCGGGAGCCCCCAATGAGCAGTTCTTC.

The chain is built from TRBV27 and TRBJ2-1, with 9 bases aligning to TRBD2. CDR3 size: 15 residues. J gave up 7 bases and V 6 bases, and 10 bases lay outside the gene matches. Germline V lookup: CDR1 MNHEY, CDR2 SMNVEV (reference sequence). The CDR3 sequence: CASSPVGLAGNEQFF. CDR3 nucleotides: TGTGCCAGCAGCCCCGTCGGGCTAGCGGGAAATGAGCAGTTCTTC.

Only one count was recorded for this clonotype. This sequence joins TRBV27 and TRBJ2-7; perhaps TRBD2 as D (6 bases). This CDR3 is built from 15 residues. Trimming cost V 4 bases and J 5 bases, with 18 bases left between them. Germline CDR1 MNHEY, CDR2 SMNVEV (reference sequence). The CDR3 sequence is CASSWWRAVRNEQYF. The CDR3 bases are TGTGCCAGCAGTTGGTGGAGGGCGGTTCGGAACGAGCAGTACTTC.

This clonotype was found a few times. This chain connects TRBV30 to TRBJ2-5; D is undetermined. CDR3 length equals 13 residues. V dropped 5 bases and J dropped 0 bases, with 10 bases sitting between them. CDR1 GTSNPN and CDR2 SVGIG come from the germline V gene (reference sequence). The CDR3 nucleotides read TGTGCCTGGGGACCGGGCCACCAAGAGACCCAGTACTTC. This encodes CAWGPGHQETQYF.

The chain has TRBV20-1 and TRBJ2-1; D gene uncertain. Germline V gives CDR1 DFQATT, CDR2 SNEGSKA (reference sequence). The CDR3 runs 13 residues. The germline V and J ends were trimmed by 8 bases and 1 base, with 12 bases remaining between them. The CDR3 here is CSTRGESYNEQFF. The CDR3 DNA is TGCAGTACACGCGGAGAATCCTACAATGAGCAGTTCTTC.

The CDR3 protein is CASSEQGIDEQYF. CDR3 in DNA: TGTGCCAGCAGTGAGCAGGGAATAGACGAGCAGTACTTC. V gene TRBV2 combines with J gene TRBJ2-7; D possibly corresponds to TRBD1 (5 bases). The germline V and J ends were trimmed by 3 bases and 5 bases, with 11 bases remaining between them. The germline gives CDR1 SNHLY, CDR2 FYNNEI. The CDR3 consists of 13 residues.

The chain is built from TRBV4-2 and TRBJ2-3; 9 positions match TRBD2. V gave up 0 bases and J gave up 6 bases; unmatched junction bases: 10. The germline V gene has CDR1 LGHNA and CDR2 YNFKEQ. CDR3 length: 17 residues. The DNA for the CDR3 is TGTGCCAGCAGCCAAGACCCGGCCGCGGGAGGGCCGGATACGCAGTATTTT. Protein sequence: CASSQDPAAGGPDTQYF.

The V call is TRBV18, the J call TRBJ2-4; 13 bases match TRBD2. The J call may be faulty, since TRBJ2-7 better matches the DNA end. The CDR3 contains 18 residues. The germline CDR1 and CDR2 sequences are KGHSH and LQKENI. CDR3 bases: TGTGCCAGCTCACCGTTCGGTCCCGGACTAGCGGGAGCCTACGAGCAGTACTTC. Translation: CASSPFGPGLAGAYEQYF.

The chain combines TRBV20-1 with TRBJ1-5, with unresolved D. V lost 6 bases and J lost 5, with 11 bases in between. Germline CDR1 reads DFQATT; CDR2 reads SNEGSKA (reference sequence). The CDR3 is made up of 12 amino acids. The CDR3 DNA reads TGCAGTGCAACCCGAAGGGATCAGCCCCAGCATTTT. Its protein product is CSATRRDQPQHF.

The V call is TRBV7-9, the J call TRBJ2-7; 11 bases are a match to TRBD2. Germline V gene data show CDR1 as SEHNR and CDR2 as FQNEAQ (reference sequence). The length of the CDR3 is 15 residues. V shed 4 bases and J 0 bases; nucleotides not matched to a gene: 2. The CDR3, as DNA: TGTGCCAGCAGCTCGGGACTAGCGGCCTCCTACGAGCAGTACTTC. It specifies CASSSGLAASYEQYF.

This chain's CDR3 is CASSAGTAKGNTEAFF. CDR3 nucleotides: TGTGCCAGCAGCGCCGGGACGGCGAAAGGGAACACTGAAGCTTTCTTT. The V gene is TRBV9, the J gene TRBJ1-1; perhaps TRBD1 as D (5 bases). Germline CDR1 is SGDLS and CDR2 is YYNGEE. The CDR3 has 16 residues. V gave up 3 bases and J gave up 1 base, with 16 bases separating them.

This clonotype was recorded a few times. V gene TRBV6-5 combines with J gene TRBJ2-7; D is perhaps TRBD1 (5 bases). Trimming stripped 2 bases from V and 3 bases from J, with 14 bases between. Germline CDR1 reads MNHEY; CDR2 reads SVGAGI. This CDR3 spans 15 amino acids. This CDR3 reads CASSYIAGRDYEQYF. In DNA, the CDR3 is TGTGCCAGCAGTTACATTGCTGGCAGGGACTACGAGCAGTACTTC.

To note about this clonotype: A read error may account for a junction end that differs from germline. The V call is TRBV18, the J call TRBJ2-1, with D possibly being TRBD1 or TRBD2 (5 bases each). The V gene's germline CDR1 is KGHSH and CDR2 LQKENI. This CDR3 contains 15 residues. The DNA of the CDR3 is TGTGCCAGCTCACCCCGCATGTTCGGGGCCAGTGAGCTGTTCTTC. Its protein product is CASSPRMFGASELFF.

In the case of this clonotype: Sequence at one end of the junction differs from germline and may be a read error. The chain joins TRBV7-2 to TRBJ2-1; TRBD2 is a possible D gene (5 bases). Germline assignment: CDR1 SGHTA and CDR2 FQGNSA. This CDR3 has 15 residues. The CDR3 loop reads CAGSLVTPGSGEQFF. The CDR3 DNA reads TGTGCCGGCAGCTTAGTTACCCCGGGAAGCGGTGAGCAGTTCTTC.

This sequence joins TRBV12-3 or TRBV12-4 and TRBJ2-7; tentative D call: TRBD1 (6 bases). The CDR3 consists of 14 residues. The V end lost 7 bases, the J end lost 4 bases, and 17 bases lay between the germline ends. CDR3 residues: CASTEQGGGYEQYF. The CDR3 coding sequence is TGTGCCAGCACTGAACAGGGTGGAGGTTACGAGCAGTACTTC.

V and J are TRBV27 and TRBJ1-4; D might be TRBD1 (5 bases). Germline V CDR1 and CDR2: MNHEY, SMNVEV (reference sequence). Trimming cost V 8 bases and J 10 bases, with 17 bases left between them. This CDR3 is built from 13 residues. The CDR3 protein is CASRAGTLGKLFF. CDR3 coding DNA: TGTGCCAGCCGAGCCGGGACGTTGGGAAAACTGTTTTTT.

The J gene is TRBJ2-1, the V gene TRBV27; tentatively, D is TRBD1 or TRBD2 (5 bases each). V was cut by 2 bases and J by 3 bases, with 14 bases left in between. This CDR3 has 16 residues. The germline CDR1 and CDR2 sequences are MNHEY and SMNVEV (reference sequence). The CDR3 DNA follows: TGTGCCAGCAGTTTACTGCCCTGGGGGTACTACAATGAGCAGTTCTTC. Protein: CASSLLPWGYYNEQFF.

The gene calls are TRBV7-2 and TRBJ2-7; D unclear. There are 13 residues in the CDR3. V lost 5 bases, J lost 7 bases, and 15 bases lay in between. The germline V gene encodes CDR1 SGHTA and CDR2 FQGNSA. CDR3 loop: CASSNRHGNEQYF. The CDR3 DNA sequence: TGTGCCAGCAGCAATAGACATGGGAATGAGCAGTACTTC.

The chain uses TRBV20-1 and TRBJ2-3, with D maybe TRBD2 (6 bases). CDR1 is DFQATT and CDR2 is SNEGSKA in the germline V gene (reference sequence). Trimming pared 4 bases from V and 5 bases from J, leaving 13 bases between. There are 13 residues in the CDR3. The CDR3 DNA follows: TGCAGTGCTATCACAGCGGGCGGAGATACGCAGTATTTT. It translates to CSAITAGGDTQYF.

This clonotype was found a few times. V and J are TRBV2 and TRBJ2-6; D uncertain. CDR1 is SNHLY and CDR2 is FYNNEI in the germline V gene. This CDR3 comprises 16 residues. The V and J ends lost 9 bases and 0 bases respectively, with 15 bases between them. CDR3 sequence: CASSPGSPSGANVLTF. DNA for the CDR3: TGTGCCAGTTCCCCCGGGTCACCCTCTGGGGCCAACGTCCTGACTTTC.

This clonotype showed up just a few times. The chain is built from TRBV18 and TRBJ1-1; TRBD1 might be the D (5 bases). Germline V gives CDR1 KGHSH, CDR2 LQKENI. V was shortened by 2 bases and J by 4 bases, with 17 bases between the two germline ends. The CDR3 totals 16 residues. CDR3 nucleotides: TGTGCCAGCTCACCAAACTCGGGTACGGGGGGCACTGAAGCTTTCTTT. Translating gives CASSPNSGTGGTEAFF. The variable domain in full, completed from reference TRBV18 and TRBJ1-1, reads NAGVMQNPRHLVRRRGQEARLRCSPMKGHSHVYWYRQLPEEGLKFMVYLQKENIIDESGMPKERFSAEFPKEGPSILRIQQVVRGDSAAYFCASSPNSGTGGTEAFFGQGTRLTVV.